This T cell receptor beta chain was identified in a study of blood T cell repertoires in COVID-19. How the authors handled the data: Using reference gene primer amplification, nucleated cell counts were estimated. Generated by immunoSEQ multiplex PCR, the TCRdb table keeps only in-frame clones and is missing some. That table supplies the V and J calls and clone size; D and trimming were determined from the DNA. This sample has approximately 450,000 clones, with about 89% found just once. The CDR3 is made up of 16 amino acids. Germline V gene lookup returns CDR1 MNHEY and CDR2 SMNVEV (reference sequence). V dropped 4 bases and J dropped 3; count of bases not matched to a gene: 5.

The chain combines TRBV27 with TRBJ1-5; TRBD1 agrees at 11 bases. The sequence was collected from a young woman with acute or convalescent COVID-19. Specimen: peripheral blood. CDR3 amino acids: CASSSGGQGVNQPQHF. As DNA, the CDR3 is TGTGCCAGCAGTTCCGGGGGACAGGGGGTCAATCAGCCCCAGCATTTT.